The clone carrying this T cell receptor beta chain showed up just once. The data belong to a study of blood T cell repertoires in COVID-19. At the level of the study: Italy, Spain and the United States were the sources of the convalescent and acute COVID-19 samples. Sources were T cells, B-cell-depleted T cells, or PBMCs; the material itself was cDNA or gDNA.

This CDR3 is 15 amino acids long. V lost 7 bases and J lost 0; bases outside the gene matches: 5. Germline V lookup: CDR1 MDHEN, CDR2 SYDVKM. In the original processing: The assay estimated nucleated cells by amplifying reference gene primers. Method: immunoSEQ multiplex PCR; TCRdb's copy keeps in-frame clones and lacks some. V, J and clone size were drawn from that table, and D and trimming were deduced from the DNA. The table shows hundreds of thousands of clones, with approximately 86% occurring only once. The V call is TRBV28, the J call TRBJ2-1; 8 nucleotides align to TRBD2. Material for sequencing was peripheral blood. The sequence came from a man older than 75 with acute or convalescent COVID-19. CDR3 in DNA: TGTGCCAGCACCCCAAGCGGGAGCTCCTACAATGAGCAGTTCTTC. Encoded protein: CASTPSGSSYNEQFF.